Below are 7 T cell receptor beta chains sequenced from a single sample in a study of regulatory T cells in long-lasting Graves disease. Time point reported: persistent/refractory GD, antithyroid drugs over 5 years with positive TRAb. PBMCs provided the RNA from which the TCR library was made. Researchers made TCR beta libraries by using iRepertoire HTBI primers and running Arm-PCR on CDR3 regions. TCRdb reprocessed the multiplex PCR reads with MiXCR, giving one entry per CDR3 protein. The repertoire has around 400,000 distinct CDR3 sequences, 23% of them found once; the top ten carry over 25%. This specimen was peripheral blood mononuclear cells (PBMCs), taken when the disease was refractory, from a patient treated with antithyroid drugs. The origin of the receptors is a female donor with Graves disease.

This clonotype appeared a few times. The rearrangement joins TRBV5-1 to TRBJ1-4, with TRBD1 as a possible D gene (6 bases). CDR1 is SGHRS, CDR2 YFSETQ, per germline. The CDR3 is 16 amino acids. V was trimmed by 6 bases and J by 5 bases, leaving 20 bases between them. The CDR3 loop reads CASTTRPGGANEKLFF. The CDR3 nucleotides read TGCGCCAGCACCACAAGGCCGGGGGGGGCCAATGAAAAACTGTTTTTT.

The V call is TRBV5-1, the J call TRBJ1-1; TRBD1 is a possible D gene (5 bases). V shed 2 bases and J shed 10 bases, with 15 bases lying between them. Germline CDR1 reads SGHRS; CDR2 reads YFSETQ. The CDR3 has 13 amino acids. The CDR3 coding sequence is TGCGCCAGCAGCTTTAGGGGACCGTGGGGAGCTTTCTTT. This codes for CASSFRGPWGAFF.

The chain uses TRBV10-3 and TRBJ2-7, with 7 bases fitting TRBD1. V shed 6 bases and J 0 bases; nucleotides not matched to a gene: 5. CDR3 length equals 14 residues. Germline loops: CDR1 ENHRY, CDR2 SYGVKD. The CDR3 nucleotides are TGTGCCATCAGGGGACAGACGAGCTCCTACGAGCAGTACTTC. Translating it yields CAIRGQTSSYEQYF.

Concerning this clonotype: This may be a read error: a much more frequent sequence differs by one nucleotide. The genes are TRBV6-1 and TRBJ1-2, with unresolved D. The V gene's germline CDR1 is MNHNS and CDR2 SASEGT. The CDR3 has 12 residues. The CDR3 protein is CASSENNYGYAF. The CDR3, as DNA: TGTGCCAGCAGTGAAAATAACTATGGCTACGCCTTC.

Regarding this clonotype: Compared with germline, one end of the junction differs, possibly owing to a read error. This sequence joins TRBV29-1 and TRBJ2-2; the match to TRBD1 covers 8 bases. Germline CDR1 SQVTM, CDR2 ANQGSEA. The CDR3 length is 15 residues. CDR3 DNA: TGCAGCGTTGAACAGGGGGCGGGAAACACCGAGGAGCTGTTTTTT. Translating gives CSVEQGAGNTEELFF.

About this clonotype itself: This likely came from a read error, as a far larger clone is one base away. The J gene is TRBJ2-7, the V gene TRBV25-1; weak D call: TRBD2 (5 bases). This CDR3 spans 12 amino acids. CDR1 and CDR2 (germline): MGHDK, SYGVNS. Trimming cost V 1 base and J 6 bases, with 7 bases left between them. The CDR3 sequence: CASSEWETEQYF. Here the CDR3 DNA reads TGTGCCAGCAGTGAATGGGAGACCGAGCAGTACTTC.

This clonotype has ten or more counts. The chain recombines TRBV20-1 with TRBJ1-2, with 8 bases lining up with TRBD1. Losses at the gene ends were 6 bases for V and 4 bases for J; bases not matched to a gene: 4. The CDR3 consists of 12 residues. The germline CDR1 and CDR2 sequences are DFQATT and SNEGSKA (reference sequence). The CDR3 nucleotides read TGCAGTGCCGACAGGGGTTCCTATGGCTACACCTTC. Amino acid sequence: CSADRGSYGYTF.